The entry that follows covers one T cell receptor (beta chain) sequence. This sample was taken from a study of CD8+ T cells in alopecia areata. As for the study in general: Treatment of the treated patients consisted of oral tofacitinib, 5 to 10 mg twice daily.

Those with alopecia areata gave lesional scalp punch biopsies and peripheral blood. Sorted out of PBMCs were CD4+ T cells and CD8+ T cells. Germline assignment: CDR1 SGHAT and CDR2 FQNNGV. J gave up 1 base and V 1 base, and 7 bases lay outside the gene matches. The CDR3 contains 17 residues. Extracted from the samples, RNA was reverse transcribed into cDNA to serve as the sequencing template. Profiling relied on immunoSEQ multiplex PCR, and the TCRdb table lists in-frame clones only, not all of them. The sample contains 100,000 to 150,000 clones, approximately 49% of which appear only once. This specimen was CD8+ T cells sorted from blood, taken at week 0. This receptor was identified in a human donor with alopecia areata. V usage is TRBV11-2 and J usage is TRBJ2-1; 7 positions agree with TRBD1. The CDR3: CASSLAQGVRSYNEQFF. DNA of the CDR3: TGTGCCAGCAGCTTAGCGCAGGGGGTCAGATCCTACAATGAGCAGTTCTTC. The full variable domain, its missing parts supplied by reference TRBV11-2 and TRBJ2-1, is EAGVAQSPRYKIIEKRQSVAFWCNPISGHATLYWYQQILGQGPKLLIQFQNNGVVDDSQLPKDRFSAERLKGVDSTLKIQPAKLEDSAVYLCASSLAQGVRSYNEQFFGPGTRLTVL.